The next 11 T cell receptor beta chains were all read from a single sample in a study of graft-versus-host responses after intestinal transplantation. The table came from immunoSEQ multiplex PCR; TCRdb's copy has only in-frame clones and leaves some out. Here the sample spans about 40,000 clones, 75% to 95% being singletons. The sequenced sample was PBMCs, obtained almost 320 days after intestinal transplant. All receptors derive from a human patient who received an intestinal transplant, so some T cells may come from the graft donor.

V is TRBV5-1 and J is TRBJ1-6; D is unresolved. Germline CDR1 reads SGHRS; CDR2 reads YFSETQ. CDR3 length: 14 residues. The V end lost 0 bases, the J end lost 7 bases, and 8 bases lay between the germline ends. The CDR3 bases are TGCGCCAGCAGCTTGGCGGAGAAAAATTCACCCCTCCACTTT. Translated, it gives CASSLAEKNSPLHF.

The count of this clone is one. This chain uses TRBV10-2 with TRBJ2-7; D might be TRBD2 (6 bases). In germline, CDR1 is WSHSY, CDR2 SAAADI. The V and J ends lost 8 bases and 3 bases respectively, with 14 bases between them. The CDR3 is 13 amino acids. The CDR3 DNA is TGCGCCAGCGGGAGGACGAAGCTCTACGAGCAGTACTTC. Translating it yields CASGRTKLYEQYF.

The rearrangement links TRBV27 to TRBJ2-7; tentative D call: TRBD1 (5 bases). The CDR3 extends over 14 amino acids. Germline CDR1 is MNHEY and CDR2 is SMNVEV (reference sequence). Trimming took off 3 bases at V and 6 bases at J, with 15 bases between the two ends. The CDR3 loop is CASSFGTHRLEQYF. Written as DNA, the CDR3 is TGTGCCAGCAGTTTTGGTACACACAGGCTCGAGCAGTACTTC.

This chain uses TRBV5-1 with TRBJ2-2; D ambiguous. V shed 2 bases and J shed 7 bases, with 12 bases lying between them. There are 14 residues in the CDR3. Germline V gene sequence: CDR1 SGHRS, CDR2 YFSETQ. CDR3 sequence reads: CASSLIYTGGELFF. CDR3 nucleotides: TGCGCCAGCAGCTTAATTTACACGGGCGGGGAGCTGTTTTTT.

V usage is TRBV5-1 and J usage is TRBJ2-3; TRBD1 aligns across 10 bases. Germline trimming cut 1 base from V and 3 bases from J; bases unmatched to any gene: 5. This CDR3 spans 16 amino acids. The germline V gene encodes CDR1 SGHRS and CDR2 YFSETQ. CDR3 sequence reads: CASSLPPGQGTDTQYF. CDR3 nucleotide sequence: TGCGCCAGCAGCTTGCCCCCGGGACAGGGGACAGATACGCAGTATTTT.

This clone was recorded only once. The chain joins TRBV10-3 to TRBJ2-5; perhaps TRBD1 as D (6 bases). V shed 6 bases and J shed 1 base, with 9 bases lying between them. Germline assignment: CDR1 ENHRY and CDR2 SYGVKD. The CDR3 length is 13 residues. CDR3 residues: CAIRLTGQETQYF. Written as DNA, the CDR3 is TGTGCCATCAGATTGACAGGCCAAGAGACCCAGTACTTC.

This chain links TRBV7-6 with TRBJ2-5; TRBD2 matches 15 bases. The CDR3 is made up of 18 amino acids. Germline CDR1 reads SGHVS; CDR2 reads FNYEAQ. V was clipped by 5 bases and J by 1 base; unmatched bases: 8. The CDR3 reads CASSPLGLAGGPQETQYF. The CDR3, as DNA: TGTGCCAGCAGCCCCCTCGGACTAGCGGGAGGGCCCCAAGAGACCCAGTACTTC.

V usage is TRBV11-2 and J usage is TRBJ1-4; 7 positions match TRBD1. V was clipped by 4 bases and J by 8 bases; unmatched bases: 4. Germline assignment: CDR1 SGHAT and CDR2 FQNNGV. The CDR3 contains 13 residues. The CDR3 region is CASSSTGLEKLFF. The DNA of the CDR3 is TGTGCCAGCAGCTCGACAGGGTTGGAAAAACTGTTTTTT.

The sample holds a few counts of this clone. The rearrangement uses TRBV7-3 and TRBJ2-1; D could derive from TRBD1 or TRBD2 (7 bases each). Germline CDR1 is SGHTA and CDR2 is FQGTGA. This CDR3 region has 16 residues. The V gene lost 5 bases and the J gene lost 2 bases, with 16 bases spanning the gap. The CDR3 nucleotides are TGTGCCAGCAGCCGACAGGGCGGGAGCACCTACAATGAGCAGTTCTTC. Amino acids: CASSRQGGSTYNEQFF.

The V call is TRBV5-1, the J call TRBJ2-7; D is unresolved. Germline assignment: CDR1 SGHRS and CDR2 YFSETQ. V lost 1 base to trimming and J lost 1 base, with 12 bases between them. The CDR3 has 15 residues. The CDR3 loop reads CASSLTPYRSYEQYF. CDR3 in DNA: TGCGCCAGCAGCTTGACGCCATACAGATCCTACGAGCAGTACTTC.

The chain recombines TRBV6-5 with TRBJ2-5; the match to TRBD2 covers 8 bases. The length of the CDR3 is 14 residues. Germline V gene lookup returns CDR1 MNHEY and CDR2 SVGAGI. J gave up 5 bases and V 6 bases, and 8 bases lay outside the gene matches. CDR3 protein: CASRNAGGAETQYF. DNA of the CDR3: TGTGCCAGCAGGAATGCGGGGGGCGCGGAGACCCAGTACTTC.